These 31 T cell receptor beta chains originate from one sample sequenced in a study of blood T cell repertoires in COVID-19. The method was immunoSEQ multiplex PCR; TCRdb's version includes in-frame clones alone and lacks a portion of them. The data contain about 44,000 clones, around 80% of them singletons. Source material: peripheral blood. Source of these receptors: a human donor in a cohort sampled during active COVID-19.

The V and J genes are TRBV9 and TRBJ1-5, with 11 bases fitting TRBD1. The ends lost 3 bases at V and 7 bases at J; junction bases unmatched: 3. CDR1 is SGDLS and CDR2 is YYNGEE in the germline V gene. This CDR3 has 14 residues. The CDR3 DNA reads as TGTGCCAGCAGCGGGGGGACAGGGGGACAGCCCCAGCATTTT. Its translation: CASSGGTGGQPQHF.

The table lists this clone with a count of one. The V call is TRBV14, the J call TRBJ2-5; 8 positions match TRBD2. Germline-derived CDR1 and CDR2 are SGHDN and FVKESK. V gave up 6 bases and J gave up 0 bases; unmatched junction bases: 6. The CDR3 contains 15 residues. CDR3 protein: CASSLSGTYQETQYF. The CDR3 region has the DNA TGTGCCAGCAGTCTTAGCGGGACCTACCAAGAGACCCAGTACTTC.

This chain joins TRBV19 and TRBJ2-7, with a weak D call TRBD1 (5 bases). V was shortened by 5 bases and J by 2 bases, with 16 bases between the two germline ends. The CDR3 runs 15 residues. Germline CDR1 and CDR2: LNHDA and SQIVND (reference sequence). DNA for the CDR3: TGTGCCAGTAGTTTTAATTTACAGGTTCCCTACGAGCAGTACTTC. Translation: CASSFNLQVPYEQYF.

The chain uses TRBV27 and TRBJ1-6; D ambiguous. Between the trimmed V and J ends, which lost 5 bases and 4 bases, there was a span of 15 bases. CDR1 MNHEY and CDR2 SMNVEV come from the germline V gene (reference sequence). The CDR3 is 16 residues long. CDR3 in amino acids: CASSTGEGAYNSPLHF. The CDR3 nucleotides are TGTGCCAGCAGTACCGGGGAGGGAGCTTATAATTCACCCCTCCACTTT.

This chain uses TRBV6-5 with TRBJ1-2; D gene ambiguous. V shed 4 bases and J shed 7 bases, with 19 bases lying between them. Germline V lookup: CDR1 MNHEY, CDR2 SVGAGI. The CDR3 contains 15 residues. The DNA for the CDR3 is TGTGCCAGCAGTTCCCCCTATGGGCCGTATGGTGGCTACACCTTC. Protein: CASSSPYGPYGGYTF.

The chain combines TRBV3-1 (or the pseudogene TRBV3-2) with TRBJ2-1; TRBD2 might be the D (7 bases). The CDR3 is 13 amino acids. Trimming took off 4 bases at V and 10 bases at J, with 14 bases between the two ends. Germline V CDR1 and CDR2: LGHDT, YNNKEL (reference sequence). Here the CDR3 reads CASSRSSGGEQFF. The CDR3 nucleotides are TGTGCCAGCAGCCGCTCTTCGGGGGGCGAGCAGTTCTTC.

CDR3 residues: CASSRGRGSPQHF. The CDR3 coding sequence is TGTGCCAGCAGTAGGGGCAGGGGGTCTCCCCAGCATTTT. The chain couples TRBV28 to TRBJ1-5, with 7 bases lining up with TRBD1. CDR1 and CDR2 (germline): MDHEN, SYDVKM. This CDR3 region has 13 residues. The V gene end was trimmed by 5 bases and the J gene end by 10 bases; junction bases not matched to a gene: 8.

J is TRBJ2-2 and V is TRBV4-1, with D possibly TRBD2 on 5 matching bases. The CDR3 is 15 amino acids. Germline CDR1 reads MGHRA; CDR2 reads YSYEKL. V was shortened by 4 bases and J by 3 bases, with 12 bases between the two germline ends. The CDR3 nucleotides read TGCGCCAGCAGCCTGGCTACGAGGGACACCGGGGAGCTGTTTTTT. It codes for CASSLATRDTGELFF.

The genes are TRBV7-6 and TRBJ2-2, with 9 bases matching TRBD2. Germline CDR1 and CDR2: SGHVS and FNYEAQ. V dropped 5 bases and J dropped 2; count of bases not matched to a gene: 6. The CDR3 is 16 residues long. CDR3 residues: CASSTASGANTGELFF. The CDR3 DNA is TGTGCCAGCAGCACCGCTAGCGGGGCTAACACCGGGGAGCTGTTTTTT.

The chain joins TRBV10-3 to TRBJ2-7, with a possible D match to TRBD1 (6 bases). V was pared by 7 bases and J by 0 bases, with 13 bases between. The length of the CDR3 is 14 residues. Germline V lookup: CDR1 ENHRY, CDR2 SYGVKD. The CDR3 DNA reads as TGTGCCATCAAGGCGGCAGGGGCCTCCTACGAGCAGTACTTC. Protein: CAIKAAGASYEQYF.

This chain links TRBV4-2 with TRBJ1-3; D call uncertain. Per the germline V gene, CDR1 is LGHNA and CDR2 is YNFKEQ. The CDR3 is made up of 16 amino acids. V shed 1 base and J shed 0 bases, with 10 bases lying between them. The chain's CDR3 is CASSQAGSRSGNTIYF. The CDR3 nucleotides read TGTGCCAGCAGCCAAGCAGGCAGCCGCTCTGGAAACACCATATATTTT.

V usage is TRBV6-5 and J usage is TRBJ2-7, with D possibly being TRBD1 (5 bases). This CDR3 is 13 amino acids long. CDR1 is MNHEY and CDR2 is SVGAGI in the germline V gene. The V end was cut by 6 bases, the J end by 3 bases, with 12 bases between. The CDR3 reads CASSPAGYYEQYV. Written as DNA, the CDR3 is TGTGCCAGCAGCCCCGCAGGGTACTACGAGCAGTACGTC.

This clone was recorded once. In DNA form, the CDR3 reads TGTGCCAGCAGCTTCAAAGGGATCGGGACAGGGAAGGGGAACACTGAAGCTTTCTTT. Its translation is CASSFKGIGTGKGNTEAFF. This rearrangement joins TRBV7-9 to TRBJ1-1; 9 nucleotides align to TRBD1. J gave up 1 base and V 3 bases, and 15 bases lay outside the gene matches. Germline assignment: CDR1 SEHNR and CDR2 FQNEAQ (reference sequence). The CDR3 runs to 19 residues.

This chain connects TRBV18 to TRBJ1-6; 7 bases match TRBD1. J was trimmed by 10 bases and V by 4 bases; bases with no gene match: 4. Germline V gene sequence: CDR1 KGHSH, CDR2 LQKENI. CDR3 length: 13 amino acids. CDR3 amino acids: CASSQTGDSPLHF. CDR3 DNA sequence: TGTGCCAGCTCACAAACAGGGGACTCACCCCTCCACTTT.

The chain links TRBV3-1 (or the pseudogene TRBV3-2) to TRBJ2-1; no clear D gene. V was clipped by 1 base and J by 5 bases, with 6 bases between them. This CDR3 is 13 amino acids long. Germline lookup yields CDR1 LGHDT and CDR2 YNNKEL (reference sequence). CDR3 amino acids: CASSQGGHNEQFF. The DNA of the CDR3 is TGTGCCAGCAGCCAAGGTGGGCACAATGAGCAGTTCTTC.

This chain links TRBV9 with TRBJ2-5, with D perhaps TRBD2 (5 bases). V was pared by 1 base and J by 0 bases, with 7 bases between. Germline V gene sequence: CDR1 SGDLS, CDR2 YYNGEE. CDR3 length: 14 residues. The CDR3 is CASSVLANQETQYF. CDR3 nucleotide sequence: TGTGCCAGCAGCGTATTAGCGAACCAAGAGACCCAGTACTTC.

This chain uses TRBV3-1 (or the pseudogene TRBV3-2) with TRBJ1-2; 7 bases are a match to TRBD1. Germline CDR1 is LGHDT and CDR2 is YNNKEL (reference sequence). The CDR3 runs 13 residues. Trimming cost V 5 bases and J 7 bases; bases outside gene matches: 7. The CDR3 loop reads CASSSTGIGGYTF. In DNA, the CDR3 is TGTGCCAGCAGCTCGACAGGGATCGGTGGCTACACCTTC.

V and J are TRBV9 and TRBJ1-1; maybe TRBD1 (5 bases). V dropped 0 bases and J dropped 8 bases, with 14 bases sitting between them. Germline CDR1 reads SGDLS; CDR2 reads YYNGEE. The length of the CDR3 is 14 residues. CDR3 sequence reads: CASSVVSGAGEAFF. The CDR3 coding sequence is TGTGCCAGCAGCGTAGTGAGTGGGGCCGGGGAAGCTTTCTTT.

The chain has TRBV5-4 and TRBJ2-1, with D tentatively TRBD2 (7 bases). The CDR3 contains 15 residues. Germline values: CDR1 SGHNT, CDR2 YYREEE (reference sequence). Between the trimmed V and J ends, which lost 4 bases and 8 bases, there was a span of 19 bases. DNA for the CDR3: TGTGCCAGCAGCAGTGGGGGGGCGTACAGGGATGAGCAGTTCTTC. It translates to CASSSGGAYRDEQFF.

This clone was seen more than once but under ten times. The chain recombines TRBV5-1 with TRBJ1-4; D is ambiguous. The CDR3 covers 13 residues. CDR1 is SGHRS and CDR2 is YFSETQ in the germline V gene. Trimming took off 1 base at V and 7 bases at J, with 8 bases between the two ends. This CDR3 reads CASSLTEGEKLFF. The CDR3 bases are TGCGCCAGCAGCTTGACCGAGGGTGAAAAACTGTTTTTT. Based on the CDR3 plus reference TRBV5-1 and TRBJ1-4, the full variable domain is KAGVTQTPRYLIKTRGQQVTLSCSPISGHRSVSWYQQTPGQGLQFLFEYFSETQRNKGNFPGRFSGRQFSNSRSEMNVSTLELGDSALYLCASSLTEGEKLFFGSGTQLSVL.

The chain has TRBV29-1 and TRBJ2-7; 8 bases align to TRBD2. CDR3 size: 13 residues. V trimming: 6 bases; J trimming: 2 bases; junction bases outside the gene matches: 6. Germline CDR1 reads SQVTM; CDR2 reads ANQGSEA. Here the CDR3 reads CSVGGGIAYEQYF. In nucleotides, the CDR3 is TGCAGCGTCGGGGGGGGAATAGCCTACGAGCAGTACTTC.

This clone was counted a few times. V and J are TRBV4-2 and TRBJ2-2; 9 positions match TRBD2. Trimming took 0 bases from V and 3 from J; bases not matched to a gene: 14. The CDR3 spans 20 residues. Germline V gives CDR1 LGHNA, CDR2 YNFKEQ. CDR3 loop: CASSQDGRLAGLGDTGELFF. The CDR3 DNA is TGTGCCAGCAGCCAAGATGGTCGGCTAGCGGGGTTGGGCGACACCGGGGAGCTGTTTTTT.

V gene TRBV6-5 combines with J gene TRBJ1-2; the match to TRBD1 covers 9 bases. V dropped 5 bases and J dropped 8; count of bases not matched to a gene: 6. Germline V gene sequence: CDR1 MNHEY, CDR2 SVGAGI. The CDR3 extends over 13 amino acids. The CDR3 reads CASSTGGWSGYTF. CDR3 sequence (DNA): TGTGCCAGCAGTACAGGGGGCTGGAGCGGCTACACCTTC.

The genes are TRBV19 and TRBJ1-5, with D possibly matching TRBD1 (5 bases). The V gene lost 3 bases and the J gene lost 5 bases, with 14 bases spanning the gap. The germline gives CDR1 LNHDA, CDR2 SQIVND (reference sequence). This CDR3 is built from 15 residues. The CDR3 reads CASSIWGGRDQPQHF. The CDR3 region has the DNA TGTGCCAGTAGTATTTGGGGGGGGAGGGATCAGCCCCAGCATTTT.

The CDR3 sequence is CASSLGQSTGELFF. DNA for the CDR3: TGTGCCAGCAGCTTAGGACAATCCACCGGGGAGCTGTTTTTT. The J gene is TRBJ2-2, the V gene TRBV7-9; D gene unclear. With 1 base removed from V and 4 bases from J, the gap between germline ends came to 7 bases. Germline V lookup: CDR1 SEHNR, CDR2 FQNEAQ (reference sequence). There are 14 residues in the CDR3.

This clone was counted between two and nine times. The CDR3 DNA reads TGTGCCGTTGCCGCGACAGGGGTGGCCAAAAACATTCAGTACTTC. This gives the protein CAVAATGVAKNIQYF. The V gene is TRBV6-5, the J gene TRBJ2-4; TRBD1 matches at 8 bases. CDR1 is MNHEY and CDR2 is SVGAGI in the germline V gene. This CDR3 spans 15 amino acids. The V gene end was trimmed by 11 bases and the J gene end by 1 base; junction bases not matched to a gene: 10.

This chain uses TRBV4-2 with TRBJ2-6, with 9 bases matching TRBD1. Germline CDR1 LGHNA, CDR2 YNFKEQ. V shed 3 bases, J shed 0 bases, and the junction held 9 bases outside the gene matches. This CDR3 spans 19 amino acids. In nucleotides, the CDR3 is TGTGCCAGCAGCCAGCTAACAGGGGGCGTACGCTCTGGGGCCAACGTCCTGACTTTC. Its translation is CASSQLTGGVRSGANVLTF.

This chain connects TRBV5-1 to TRBJ1-1; 7 bases fit TRBD1. Unmatched junction bases numbered 14, after V lost 4 bases and J lost 2 bases. Germline V gives CDR1 SGHRS, CDR2 YFSETQ. The CDR3 is 17 amino acids. The CDR3 loop reads CASSGGQTPFINTEAFF. The CDR3 DNA is TGCGCCAGCAGCGGGGGACAGACCCCGTTCATAAACACTGAAGCTTTCTTT. The full variable domain, in which reference TRBV5-1 and TRBJ1-1 provide the parts outside the CDR3, is KAGVTQTPRYLIKTRGQQVTLSCSPISGHRSVSWYQQTPGQGLQFLFEYFSETQRNKGNFPGRFSGRQFSNSRSEMNVSTLELGDSALYLCASSGGQTPFINTEAFFGQGTRLTVV.

The V call is TRBV27, the J call TRBJ1-1, with 8 bases fitting TRBD1. Germline V gene sequence: CDR1 MNHEY, CDR2 SMNVEV (reference sequence). Trimming cost V 2 bases and J 4 bases; bases outside gene matches: 6. The CDR3 is 15 amino acids. The CDR3 DNA sequence: TGTGCCAGCAGTTTAAAGGCAGGGGGCGTCACTGAAGCTTTCTTT. Translating gives CASSLKAGGVTEAFF.

The rearrangement links TRBV28 to TRBJ1-6; unclear D gene. Trimming took 9 bases from V and 11 from J, leaving 5 bases between them. The V gene's germline CDR1 is MDHEN and CDR2 SYDVKM. The CDR3 runs to 9 residues. CDR3 DNA sequence: TGTGCCAGTTCAACACCCCTCCACTTT. Its translation: CASSTPLHF.

The chain uses TRBV20-1 and TRBJ2-7, with a tentative D call TRBD2 (6 bases). Per the germline V gene, CDR1 is DFQATT and CDR2 is SNEGSKA (reference sequence). Between the trimmed V and J ends, which lost 6 bases and 4 bases, there was a span of 10 bases. The CDR3 extends over 11 amino acids. The CDR3: CSARLGYEQYF. The CDR3 nucleotides read TGCAGTGCGCGACTAGGTTACGAGCAGTACTTC.